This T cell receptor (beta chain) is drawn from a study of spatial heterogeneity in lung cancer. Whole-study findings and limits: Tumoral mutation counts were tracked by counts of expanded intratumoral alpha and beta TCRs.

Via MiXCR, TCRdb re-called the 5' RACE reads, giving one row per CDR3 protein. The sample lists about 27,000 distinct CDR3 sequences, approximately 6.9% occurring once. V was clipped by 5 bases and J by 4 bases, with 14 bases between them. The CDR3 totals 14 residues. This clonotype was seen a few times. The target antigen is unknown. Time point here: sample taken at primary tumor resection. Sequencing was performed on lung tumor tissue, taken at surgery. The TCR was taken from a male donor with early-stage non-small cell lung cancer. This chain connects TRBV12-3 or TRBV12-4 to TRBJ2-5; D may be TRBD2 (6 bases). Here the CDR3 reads CASSRDSMRETQYF. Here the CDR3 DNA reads TGTGCCAGCAGTCGGGACTCGATGCGAGAGACCCAGTACTTC.